This T cell receptor (beta chain) was sequenced for a study of OX40 agonist ivuxolimab in advanced cancers. Across the whole study: Patients received the agonistic anti-OX40 (CD134) antibody ivuxolimab.

Whole-study results and caveats: More expanded clones were seen, on average, in CD8+ T cells than in CD4+.

On this clone: Its antigen is still unknown.

Cycle 7 day 1, cycle 4 day 1, and baseline were the timepoints at which blood was sampled. The V gene's germline CDR1 is ENHRY and CDR2 SYGVKD. Between the trimmed V and J ends, which lost 8 bases and 0 bases, there was a span of 6 bases. The CDR3 loop spans 12 amino acids. Here immunoSEQ multiplex PCR was the method, and the copy in TCRdb shows in-frame clones only, minus some. The table shows approximately 74,000 clones, with 60% to 85% occurring only once. This sequence was found in an adult with an advanced solid tumor such as melanoma, head and neck, liver or kidney cancer. The sequenced sample was CD4+ or CD8+ T cells sorted from blood, obtained in a trial of the OX40 agonist ivuxolimab. The rearrangement links TRBV10-3 to TRBJ2-3, with D unclear. In DNA, the CDR3 is TGTGCCATCGGCTATAGCACAGATACGCAGTATTTT. Translating it yields CAIGYSTDTQYF.